Each of the 30 T cell receptor beta chains below was sequenced from the same sample in a study of T cell responses to AZD1222 COVID-19 vaccine (dated by TCRdb to the early 2020s). The library was made by the immunoSEQ multiplex PCR assay. Sourced from immuneACCESS, this table was stored by TCRdb with only in-frame sequences that have V and J called. A share of the clones is absent; for the studies checked, an unresolved V gene accounts for under half, and the remainder has no known explanation. This sample comprises 180,000 or so clones, 70% to 90% of them detected only once. The biggest ten clones account for roughly 4.3% of the sample. The label giving this sample's time point can be read as: about 28 days (+/-7) after the second vaccine dose. Read against the paper, the sample's treatment or condition label means: meningococcal conjugate vaccine given as trial control. The sample here was peripheral blood, taken 28 days after the second dose of the MenACWY control vaccine. These receptors all come from an adult who received the MenACWY meningococcal vaccine as a control.

This sequence joins TRBV27 and TRBJ1-2, with D possibly TRBD1 on 5 matching bases. Trimming cost V 6 bases and J 6 bases, with 20 bases left between them. Germline V CDR1 and CDR2: MNHEY, SMNVEV (reference sequence). This CDR3 spans 15 amino acids. The CDR3 region is CASSVTPGIGNGYTF. The CDR3 DNA is TGTGCCAGCAGCGTAACCCCAGGGATCGGGAATGGCTACACCTTC.

The rearrangement links TRBV7-9 to TRBJ2-1, with no clear D. From germline, CDR1 is SEHNR and CDR2 FQNEAQ (reference sequence). V dropped 6 bases and J dropped 8 bases, with 11 bases sitting between them. The length of the CDR3 is 12 residues. The CDR3 nucleotides are TGTGCCAGCAGTTACGAACCCCATGAGCAGTTCTTC. It translates to CASSYEPHEQFF.

This chain joins TRBV14 and TRBJ1-3; no clear D gene. The CDR3 contains 12 residues. With 4 bases removed from V and 9 bases from J, the gap between germline ends came to 10 bases. Germline assignment: CDR1 SGHDN and CDR2 FVKESK. CDR3 loop: CASSRPLGTIYF. CDR3 sequence (DNA): TGTGCCAGCAGCCGTCCCCTGGGCACCATATATTTT.

J is TRBJ2-3 and V is TRBV28; D gene unclear. V lost 4 bases and J 2 bases, leaving 22 bases between the germline ends. Germline V gene sequence: CDR1 MDHEN, CDR2 SYDVKM. The CDR3 has 18 residues. This CDR3 reads CASSSVPGVPKNTDTQYF. The CDR3 region has the DNA TGTGCCAGCAGTTCAGTCCCGGGCGTCCCGAAGAACACAGATACGCAGTATTTT.

Only a few counts were recorded for this clone. This same CDR3 is encoded by further DNA sequences in the sample. This chain uses TRBV12-3 or TRBV12-4 with TRBJ1-5; D call uncertain. Between the trimmed V and J ends, which lost 3 bases and 5 bases, there was a span of 5 bases. This CDR3 region has 12 residues. CDR3 coding DNA: TGTGCCAGCAGTTTTGGGGATCAGCCCCAGCATTTT. Translation gives CASSFGDQPQHF.

The gene calls are TRBV28 and TRBJ2-6; 7 bases map to TRBD2. From germline, CDR1 is MDHEN and CDR2 SYDVKM. Trimming cost V 11 bases and J 0 bases; bases outside gene matches: 10. CDR3 size: 16 residues. Here the CDR3 DNA reads TGTGCCCTTGGGGGGAGGGCCTCCTCTGGGGCCAACGTCCTGACTTTC. Translation gives CALGGRASSGANVLTF.

The rearrangement joins TRBV30 to TRBJ1-5; D is ambiguous. V gave up 3 bases and J gave up 1 base, with 7 bases separating them. The CDR3 sequence is 13 residues long. Germline lookup yields CDR1 GTSNPN and CDR2 SVGIG (reference sequence). The CDR3 DNA reads as TGTGCCTGGAGCGGAAAAAGCAATCAGCCCCAGCATTTT. Protein: CAWSGKSNQPQHF.

The chain carries TRBV7-2 and TRBJ1-3; D not resolved. There are 15 residues in the CDR3. V was clipped by 1 base and J by 8 bases, with 15 bases between them. CDR1 and CDR2 from the germline V gene are SGHTA and FQGNSA. The CDR3 DNA reads as TGTGCCAGCAGCTTAGATCGGAAAATAGGAGACACCATATATTTT. Its protein is CASSLDRKIGDTIYF.

In its sample, this clone was seen a few times. The genes are TRBV30 and TRBJ1-6; no clear D. The germline V gene encodes CDR1 GTSNPN and CDR2 SVGIG (reference sequence). The ends were cut back, 4 bases at V and 10 bases at J, with 14 bases in the middle. The CDR3 spans 13 residues. The CDR3 loop is CAWNVRWESPLHF. The CDR3 DNA sequence: TGTGCCTGGAACGTTCGATGGGAATCACCCCTCCACTTT.

The chain employs TRBV2 and TRBJ1-6; D possibly corresponds to TRBD1 (5 bases). V dropped 11 bases and J dropped 8 bases, with 22 bases sitting between them. Germline V gene lookup returns CDR1 SNHLY and CDR2 FYNNEI. The CDR3 totals 15 residues. CDR3 amino acids: CAVDRNPGAHSPLHF. DNA of the CDR3: TGTGCCGTCGATCGGAATCCCGGGGCGCATTCACCCCTCCACTTT.

The V call is TRBV7-2, the J call TRBJ2-7; 7 bases are a match to TRBD1. Germline V gives CDR1 SGHTA, CDR2 FQGNSA. This CDR3 has 14 residues. J gave up 4 bases and V 5 bases, and 8 bases lay outside the gene matches. CDR3 DNA sequence: TGTGCCAGCAGCATGCCGGGACAGATTTACGAGCAGTACTTC. Its translation: CASSMPGQIYEQYF.

The chain employs TRBV27 and TRBJ2-1; 7 positions match TRBD2. CDR1 MNHEY and CDR2 SMNVEV come from the germline V gene (reference sequence). With V trimmed by 3 bases and J by 0 bases, 5 bases remained unmatched. The CDR3 covers 16 residues. The CDR3 region has the DNA TGTGCCAGCAGTTTTTATGGCGGGAGCTCCTACAATGAGCAGTTCTTC. This sequence encodes CASSFYGGSSYNEQFF.

The chain uses TRBV5-4 and TRBJ1-4, with no clear D. With 0 bases removed from V and 5 bases from J, the gap between germline ends came to 8 bases. This CDR3 spans 14 amino acids. Germline CDR1 SGHNT, CDR2 YYREEE (reference sequence). The CDR3 DNA reads TGTGCCAGCAGCTTGGGGCTCGTGAATGAAAAACTGTTTTTT. Protein sequence: CASSLGLVNEKLFF.

The chain joins TRBV12-3 or TRBV12-4 to TRBJ2-5; D gene uncertain. Trimming removed 8 bases at V and 3 bases at J, with 13 bases between. The CDR3 runs 13 residues. CDR3 sequence: CASETDGEETQYF. As DNA, the CDR3 is TGTGCCAGCGAAACGGACGGAGAAGAGACCCAGTACTTC.

V and J are TRBV12-5 and TRBJ1-6; no firm D call. The V and J ends lost 7 bases and 2 bases respectively, with 15 bases between them. Germline V gives CDR1 LGHNT, CDR2 FRNRAP. CDR3 length equals 16 residues. CDR3 bases: TGTGCTAGTGAGGCAGGCCTACCCCCCTATAATTCACCCCTCCACTTT. Translated, it gives CASEAGLPPYNSPLHF.

This chain links TRBV19 with TRBJ2-1, with 7 bases that match TRBD2. The CDR3 runs 12 residues. The ends lost 4 bases at V and 9 bases at J; junction bases unmatched: 3. The germline V gene has CDR1 LNHDA and CDR2 SQIVND (reference sequence). The CDR3 loop reads CASSSKRGEQFF. The CDR3 coding sequence is TGTGCCAGTAGTAGTAAGCGGGGTGAGCAGTTCTTC.

The chain recombines TRBV11-1 with TRBJ2-7; TRBD1 aligns across 8 bases. V shed 8 bases and J 4 bases; nucleotides not matched to a gene: 7. The germline V gene has CDR1 SGHAT and CDR2 FQDESV (reference sequence). The CDR3 extends over 13 amino acids. CDR3 in amino acids: CASAAGGQYEQYF. The CDR3 DNA is TGTGCCAGCGCCGCAGGGGGCCAGTACGAGCAGTACTTC.

This clone showed up just once. CDR3 nucleotide sequence: TGTGCCAGCAGCCAACGACTAGCGGGAGCTGGTGAGACCCAGTACTTC. Protein: CASSQRLAGAGETQYF. The chain employs TRBV4-2 and TRBJ2-5; TRBD2 matches 12 bases. Germline V gene sequence: CDR1 LGHNA, CDR2 YNFKEQ. Trimming at V came to 2 bases and at J to 5 bases, leaving 6 bases not matched to a gene. CDR3 length: 16 residues.

J is TRBJ1-4 and V is TRBV5-1; a possible D gene is TRBD1 (5 bases). Germline values: CDR1 SGHRS, CDR2 YFSETQ. V was cut by 1 base and J by 6 bases, with 13 bases left in between. The CDR3 length is 15 residues. The CDR3, as DNA: TGCGCCAGCAGCTTGTCGGGGGGAGAGTATGAAAAACTGTTTTTT. It specifies CASSLSGGEYEKLFF.

The V gene is TRBV6-5, the J gene TRBJ2-1; D is ambiguous. The CDR3 consists of 14 residues. Germline CDR1 and CDR2: MNHEY and SVGAGI. Trimming took off 4 bases at V and 5 bases at J, with 12 bases between the two ends. The CDR3 DNA is TGTGCCAGCAGTTGGGGTGGTCCCGACAATGAGCAGTTCTTC. Translated, it gives CASSWGGPDNEQFF.

The chain recombines TRBV7-9 with TRBJ1-4; D call uncertain. This CDR3 comprises 15 residues. Looked up from germline, CDR1 is SEHNR and CDR2 is FQNEAQ (reference sequence). V shed 7 bases and J shed 4 bases, with 16 bases lying between them. CDR3 residues: CASIKSPPDNEKLFF. The CDR3 region has the DNA TGTGCCAGCATCAAATCCCCCCCGGATAATGAAAAACTGTTTTTT.

The gene calls are TRBV5-5 and TRBJ1-2; tentatively, D is TRBD1 (6 bases). V lost 4 bases to trimming and J lost 8 bases, with 18 bases between them. The CDR3 has 14 residues. Looked up from germline, CDR1 is SGHKS and CDR2 is YYEKEE (reference sequence). CDR3 bases: TGTGCCAGCAGCCCTAGCTGGGGGGCCGGGGGCTACACCTTC. Encoded protein: CASSPSWGAGGYTF.

The V and J genes are TRBV7-8 and TRBJ2-3; D gene uncertain. Per the germline V gene, CDR1 is SGHVS and CDR2 is FQNEAQ. There are 15 residues in the CDR3. Trimming pared 5 bases from V and 7 bases from J, leaving 19 bases between. The chain's CDR3 is CASSRTAVFTNTQYF. The CDR3 DNA reads as TGTGCCAGCAGCAGGACGGCTGTCTTTACTAATACGCAGTATTTT.

A single count supports this clone. This chain links TRBV5-1 with TRBJ2-7; D is ambiguous. With 0 bases removed from V and 6 bases from J, the gap between germline ends came to 16 bases. Germline V gives CDR1 SGHRS, CDR2 YFSETQ. The CDR3 is 15 amino acids. The CDR3 protein is CASSLVLTTPSEQYF. CDR3 sequence (DNA): TGCGCCAGCAGCTTGGTCCTTACGACTCCGAGCGAGCAGTACTTC. Based on the CDR3 plus reference TRBV5-1 and TRBJ2-7, the full variable domain is KAGVTQTPRYLIKTRGQQVTLSCSPISGHRSVSWYQQTPGQGLQFLFEYFSETQRNKGNFPGRFSGRQFSNSRSEMNVSTLELGDSALYLCASSLVLTTPSEQYFGPGTRLTVT.

V usage is TRBV30 and J usage is TRBJ1-1, with unresolved D. The V and J ends lost 7 bases and 1 base respectively, with 7 bases between them. The V gene's germline CDR1 is GTSNPN and CDR2 SVGIG (reference sequence). The length of the CDR3 is 11 residues. As DNA, the CDR3 is TGTGCCTTGGAGTCGAACACTGAAGCTTTCTTT. Protein product: CALESNTEAFF.

The CDR3 reads CASSLVGQPQHF. For the CDR3, the DNA is TGTGCCAGCAGCTTAGTTGGACAGCCCCAGCATTTT. The chain combines TRBV7-2 with TRBJ1-5; no clear D. V was pared by 1 base and J by 7 bases, with 5 bases between. Germline-derived CDR1 and CDR2 are SGHTA and FQGNSA. The CDR3 has 12 residues.

CDR3: CASRVAGGRYGYTF. CDR3 DNA: TGTGCCAGTAGAGTTGCCGGAGGACGATATGGCTACACCTTC. This chain links TRBV19 with TRBJ1-2; D is uncertain. Trimming removed 6 bases from V and 5 bases from J, with 16 bases in between. In germline, CDR1 is LNHDA, CDR2 SQIVND (reference sequence). The CDR3 totals 14 residues. Based on the CDR3 plus reference TRBV19 and TRBJ1-2, the full variable domain is DGGITQSPKYLFRKEGQNVTLSCEQNLNHDAMYWYRQDPGQGLRLIYYSQIVNDFQKGDIAEGYSVSREKKESFPLTVTSAQKNPTAFYLCASRVAGGRYGYTFGSGTRLTVV.

The chain uses TRBV11-2 and TRBJ2-1; 13 nucleotides line up with TRBD2. The germline V gene has CDR1 SGHAT and CDR2 FQNNGV. The CDR3 consists of 13 residues. V shed 3 bases, J shed 14 bases, and the junction held 4 bases outside the gene matches. This CDR3 reads CASSFGLAGVEFF. CDR3 DNA sequence: TGTGCCAGCAGCTTCGGACTAGCGGGAGTGGAGTTCTTC.

The sample holds one count of this clone. The chain carries TRBV3-1 (or the pseudogene TRBV3-2) and TRBJ2-7; D is undetermined. V lost 4 bases, J lost 8 bases, and 15 bases lay in between. From germline, CDR1 is LGHDT and CDR2 YNNKEL (reference sequence). The CDR3 is 13 amino acids. CDR3 sequence: CASSPVVLGQQYF. The CDR3 nucleotides read TGTGCCAGCAGCCCCGTCGTCCTAGGGCAGCAGTACTTC.

The CDR3 nucleotides are TGTGCCAGCTCACCGTCCAGGGAAACTGAAGCTTTCTTT. It yields the protein CASSPSRETEAFF. J is TRBJ1-1 and V is TRBV18; maybe TRBD1 (5 bases). Deletions cut 3 bases from V and 5 bases from J, with 10 bases between. The germline gives CDR1 KGHSH, CDR2 LQKENI. CDR3 length equals 13 residues.